One and the same sample provided the 5 T cell receptor beta chains below, sequenced in a study of early T cells in non-severe SARS-CoV-2 infection (dated by TCRdb to about 2021). The method was 5' RACE. The sequencer listed for this sample is NextSeq 500. Starting from the raw public reads, TCRdb applied fastp trimming at Q25, assembled clones with MiXCR and retained in-frame beta chains. Rows merge per CDR3 protein into single entries with the most common DNA and genes. The sample records tens of thousands of distinct CDR3 sequences, around an eighth of which are singletons. The ten largest clones represent 2.7% of the sample. The sample was whole blood, taken at baseline. The receptors originated from an adult who was a healthcare worker with PCR-confirmed SARS-CoV-2 infection or an uninfected control (not recorded which).

This rearrangement joins TRBV20-1 to TRBJ2-7; TRBD2 matches 8 bases. V gave up 7 bases and J gave up 0 bases; unmatched junction bases: 14. This CDR3 is built from 16 residues. The germline V gene has CDR1 DFQATT and CDR2 SNEGSKA (reference sequence). DNA of the CDR3: TGCAGTGTGGACCCAGCGGGGGAAGTGAGCTCCTACGAGCAGTACTTC. Translation gives CSVDPAGEVSSYEQYF.

Many counts were recorded for this clonotype. The rearrangement links TRBV11-2 to TRBJ2-7; 11 bases are shared with TRBD1. V trimming: 0 bases; J trimming: 2 bases; junction bases outside the gene matches: 3. CDR3 length equals 16 residues. The germline V gene encodes CDR1 SGHAT and CDR2 FQNNGV. This CDR3 reads CASSLDGGQGAYEQYF. In DNA, the CDR3 is TGTGCCAGCAGCTTAGATGGGGGACAGGGGGCCTACGAGCAGTACTTC.

In this sample, this clonotype turned up many times. The rearrangement links TRBV11-2 to TRBJ1-2; D might be TRBD1 (5 bases). The CDR3 sequence is 12 residues long. Trimming left V 6 bases short and J 5 bases short, with 10 bases between. From germline, CDR1 is SGHAT and CDR2 FQNNGV. CDR3: CASRAQGYGYTF. The CDR3 DNA reads as TGTGCCAGCAGGGCTCAGGGTTATGGCTACACCTTC.

This clonotype was seen a handful of times. The chain couples TRBV3-1 to TRBJ2-7; D might be TRBD1 (5 bases). This CDR3 region has 13 residues. V gave up 2 bases and J gave up 6 bases, with 11 bases separating them. CDR1 and CDR2 from the germline V gene are LGHDT and YNNKEL (reference sequence). CDR3 sequence: CASSQRGFGEQYF. As DNA, the CDR3 is TGTGCCAGCAGCCAAAGGGGATTCGGCGAGCAGTACTTC.

This clonotype was observed a few times. V is TRBV7-2 and J is TRBJ1-4; D gene unclear. Trimming removed 2 bases from V and 8 bases from J, with 9 bases in between. The CDR3 sequence is 13 residues long. Germline CDR1 and CDR2: SGHTA and FQGNSA. CDR3 DNA: TGTGCCAGCAGCTTATCCTATCAAGAAAAACTGTTTTTT. Amino acids: CASSLSYQEKLFF. Variable domain in full (rest from reference TRBV7-2 and TRBJ1-4): GAGVSQSPSNKVTEKGKDVELRCDPISGHTALYWYRQSLGQGLEFLIYFQGNSAPDKSGLPSDRFSAERTGGSVSTLTIQRTQQEDSAVYLCASSLSYQEKLFFGSGTQLSVL.